This T cell receptor (beta chain) emerged from a study of T cell responses to AZD1222 COVID-19 vaccine. Whole-study results and caveats: Unmutated variant regions reportedly attract nearly half of all spike-specific TCRs. Elevations in Spike-specific TCR breadth and depth followed administration of two AZD1222 doses. White British ancestry dominated among donors, who included more females, and clonal diversity was possibly underestimated.

This clone has only a few counts. Its antigen remains unidentified. Distinct nucleotide sequences in the sample also encode this CDR3. CDR3 size: 13 residues. The V and J ends lost 2 bases and 5 bases respectively, with 7 bases between them. Germline V gene data show CDR1 as SGHDT and CDR2 as YYEEEE. The repertoire was sequenced with immunoSEQ multiplex PCR; TCRdb's copy has only in-frame clones and lacks some. The sample holds around 150,000 clones; 88% are singletons and the top ten take more than 5.5%. The chain employs TRBV5-6 and TRBJ2-2, with D tentatively TRBD1 (5 bases). The TCR originated in an adult in good health. This sample comprised peripheral blood, obtained on day 0 of AZD1222 vaccination. Written as DNA, the CDR3 is TGTGCCAGCAGCTTAGGGGTAACCGGGGAGCTGTTTTTT. This translates into CASSLGVTGELFF.